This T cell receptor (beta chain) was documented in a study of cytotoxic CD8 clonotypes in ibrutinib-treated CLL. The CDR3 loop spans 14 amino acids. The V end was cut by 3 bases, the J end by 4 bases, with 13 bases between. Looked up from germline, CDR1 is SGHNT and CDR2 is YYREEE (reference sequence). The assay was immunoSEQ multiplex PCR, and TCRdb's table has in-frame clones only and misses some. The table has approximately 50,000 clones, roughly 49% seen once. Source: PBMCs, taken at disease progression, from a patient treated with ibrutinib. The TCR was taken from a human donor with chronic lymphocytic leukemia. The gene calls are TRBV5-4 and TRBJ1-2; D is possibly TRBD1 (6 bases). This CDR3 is CASSSKGDTYGYTF. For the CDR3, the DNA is TGTGCCAGCAGCTCCAAGGGGGATACCTATGGCTACACCTTC.